The 30 T cell receptor beta chains below all came from one sample that was sequenced in a study of shared clonotypes between healthy human individuals. Generated by immunoSEQ multiplex PCR, the TCRdb table keeps only in-frame clones and is missing some. This table holds nearly 1 million clones, 60% to 85% found once. The sample taken for sequencing was memory CD4+ T cells sorted from blood. Subset meaning: CD45RA-negative fraction. These receptors came from a man aged 18 to 35 in good health.

V and J are TRBV5-1 and TRBJ2-1; the D gene is possibly TRBD1 (6 bases). The CDR3 covers 15 residues. Germline V gives CDR1 SGHRS, CDR2 YFSETQ. Trimming removed 0 bases at V and 4 bases at J, with 11 bases between. The CDR3 spells CASSLARGNYNEQFF. The CDR3, as DNA: TGCGCCAGCAGCTTGGCCAGGGGAAATTACAATGAGCAGTTCTTC.

The CDR3 reads CASSLQAPYEQYF. The DNA for the CDR3 is TGTGCCAGCAGCTTACAGGCACCCTACGAGCAGTACTTC. The chain couples TRBV7-2 to TRBJ2-7; no reliable D call. The CDR3 covers 13 residues. In germline, CDR1 is SGHTA, CDR2 FQGNSA. V shed 2 bases and J shed 2 bases, with 7 bases lying between them.

A few counts support this clone. CDR3 sequence (DNA): TGTGCCAGCAGCGTGGACAGGGCAACTAATGAAAAACTGTTTTTT. It codes for CASSVDRATNEKLFF. This chain uses TRBV2 with TRBJ1-4; TRBD1 aligns across 8 bases. Germline V gene sequence: CDR1 SNHLY, CDR2 FYNNEI. The CDR3 contains 15 residues. V shed 6 bases and J 0 bases; nucleotides not matched to a gene: 3. Using reference TRBV2 and TRBJ1-4 for the parts outside the CDR3, the full variable domain is EPEVTQTPSHQVTQMGQEVILRCVPISNHLYFYWYRQILGQKVEFLVSFYNNEISEKSEIFDDQFSVERPDGSNFTLKIRSTKLEDSAMYFCASSVDRATNEKLFFGSGTQLSVL.

The rearrangement joins TRBV7-8 to TRBJ1-1; D not resolved. Germline V gene sequence: CDR1 SGHVS, CDR2 FQNEAQ. The CDR3 sequence is 14 residues long. The ends were cut back, 3 bases at V and 5 bases at J, with 13 bases in the middle. This chain's CDR3 is CASSFAGKVTEAFF. In DNA form, the CDR3 reads TGTGCCAGCAGCTTCGCTGGCAAGGTGACTGAAGCTTTCTTT.

This chain uses TRBV5-1 with TRBJ2-7; 7 nucleotides line up with TRBD1. This CDR3 contains 13 residues. V lost 7 bases to trimming and J lost 0 bases; unmatched junction nucleotides: 4. Germline V gives CDR1 SGHRS, CDR2 YFSETQ. The CDR3 DNA follows: TGCGCCAGCGGTGGGGACAGCTCCTACGAGCAGTACTTC. Protein product: CASGGDSSYEQYF.

The rearrangement joins TRBV7-2 to TRBJ2-3, with TRBD1 as a possible D gene (6 bases). Germline-derived CDR1 and CDR2 are SGHTA and FQGNSA. This CDR3 spans 16 amino acids. V shed 5 bases and J shed 0 bases, with 15 bases lying between them. The CDR3 DNA is TGTGCCAGCAGCCAAGGGGGAAAACCTAGCACAGATACGCAGTATTTT. This sequence encodes CASSQGGKPSTDTQYF.

In this sample, this clone turned up a few times. The chain has TRBV5-6 and TRBJ2-2; TRBD1 matches 11 bases. The CDR3 is made up of 18 amino acids. Germline values: CDR1 SGHDT, CDR2 YYEEEE. Unmatched junction bases numbered 8, after V lost 0 bases and J lost 4 bases. CDR3 region: CASSLAWGQGEPTGELFF. Written as DNA, the CDR3 is TGTGCCAGCAGCTTGGCCTGGGGACAGGGGGAGCCCACCGGGGAGCTGTTTTTT. The variable domain in full, with the rest retrieved from reference TRBV5-6 and TRBJ2-2, is DAGVTQSPTHLIKTRGQQVTLRCSPKSGHDTVSWYQQALGQGPQFIFQYYEEEERQRGNFPDRFSGHQFPNYSSELNVNALLLGDSALYLCASSLAWGQGEPTGELFFGEGSRLTVL.

The rearrangement joins TRBV10-1 to TRBJ1-1, with D perhaps TRBD1 (6 bases). The CDR3 consists of 14 residues. CDR1 and CDR2 from the germline V gene are WNHNN and SYGVQD (reference sequence). V lost 3 bases and J 1 base, leaving 9 bases between the germline ends. The CDR3 nucleotides are TGCGCCAGCAGTGAACAGGGTGAGAACACTGAAGCTTTCTTT. Encoded protein: CASSEQGENTEAFF.

This chain connects TRBV28 to TRBJ2-7; D tentatively fits TRBD1 or TRBD2 (5 bases each). The CDR3 sequence is 18 residues long. Trimming took off 10 bases at V and 0 bases at J, with 28 bases between the two ends. From germline, CDR1 is MDHEN and CDR2 SYDVKM. The DNA for the CDR3 is TGTGCCACTAAACTAGGCTGGGGCCTAAAGATAAGCTCCTACGAGCAGTACTTC. Translating it yields CATKLGWGLKISSYEQYF.

This chain links TRBV6-5 with TRBJ1-3, with 10 positions matching TRBD1. The V and J ends lost 4 bases and 3 bases, in that order; junction bases with no gene match: 6. There are 16 residues in the CDR3. Germline V gene data show CDR1 as MNHEY and CDR2 as SVGAGI. The CDR3 is CASSFSGQGYGNTIYF. The DNA for the CDR3 is TGTGCCAGCAGTTTCTCGGGACAGGGGTATGGAAACACCATATATTTT.

V gene TRBV7-9 combines with J gene TRBJ2-1; TRBD2 is a possible D gene (7 bases). This CDR3 contains 15 residues. From germline, CDR1 is SEHNR and CDR2 FQNEAQ (reference sequence). V was shortened by 1 base and J by 6 bases, with 13 bases between the two germline ends. The CDR3 here is CASSLGGGLSNEQFF. Written as DNA, the CDR3 is TGTGCCAGCAGCTTAGGCGGGGGCCTGTCCAATGAGCAGTTCTTC.

This chain joins TRBV27 and TRBJ1-2, with TRBD1 matching over 7 bases. V was pared by 8 bases and J by 6 bases, with 12 bases of the junction left unmatched. CDR1 MNHEY and CDR2 SMNVEV come from the germline V gene (reference sequence). This CDR3 is 14 amino acids long. CDR3 loop: CASRRQGGAHGYTF. Written as DNA, the CDR3 is TGTGCCAGCCGACGACAGGGCGGCGCCCATGGCTACACCTTC.

This clone was seen only once. The chain uses TRBV5-6 and TRBJ2-4; a weak D match, TRBD1 (6 bases). Germline loops: CDR1 SGHDT, CDR2 YYEEEE. CDR3 length equals 14 residues. The V end was cut by 0 bases, the J end by 7 bases, with 11 bases between. The CDR3 sequence is CASSLDRAVNIQYF. The CDR3 nucleotides are TGTGCCAGCAGCTTGGACAGGGCGGTGAACATTCAGTACTTC.

CDR3 coding DNA: TGTGCCATCAGTGAGTCGGGACTAGCGCACAATGAGCAGTTCTTC. Its protein is CAISESGLAHNEQFF. The rearrangement joins TRBV10-3 to TRBJ2-1, with 10 nucleotides matching TRBD2. With V trimmed by 0 bases and J by 5 bases, 1 base remained unmatched. CDR1 is ENHRY, CDR2 SYGVKD, per germline. The CDR3 loop spans 15 amino acids.

The chain combines TRBV6-6 with TRBJ1-5, with no clear D. V dropped 6 bases and J dropped 3 bases, with 12 bases sitting between them. Germline V gene sequence: CDR1 MNHNY, CDR2 SVGAGI (reference sequence). The CDR3 is 14 residues long. CDR3 region: CASSPAALNQPQHF. In nucleotides, the CDR3 is TGTGCCAGCAGCCCGGCAGCCCTCAATCAGCCCCAGCATTTT.

This chain links TRBV15 with TRBJ2-3; D is uncertain. V shed 3 bases and J shed 2 bases, with 12 bases lying between them. Germline V lookup: CDR1 LNHNV, CDR2 YYDKDF (reference sequence). The CDR3 runs 15 residues. CDR3 sequence (DNA): TGTGCCACCAGCAGCAGGTCGAAAAACACAGATACGCAGTATTTT. Translating it yields CATSSRSKNTDTQYF.

The chain employs TRBV6-1 and TRBJ2-4; maybe TRBD1 (8 bases). The CDR3 sequence is 16 residues long. CDR1 is MNHNS, CDR2 SASEGT, per germline. V lost 4 bases, J lost 3 bases, and 16 bases lay in between. The CDR3 reads CASSADREGDKNIQYF. The CDR3 bases are TGTGCCAGCAGTGCGGACAGGGAGGGAGACAAAAACATTCAGTACTTC.

The chain combines TRBV18 with TRBJ1-2; a weak D match, TRBD1 (5 bases). V dropped 1 base and J dropped 6 bases, with 9 bases sitting between them. Per the germline V gene, CDR1 is KGHSH and CDR2 is LQKENI. CDR3 length equals 13 residues. The CDR3 bases are TGTGCCAGCTCACCACTACAGGAAGATGGCTACACCTTC. Protein sequence: CASSPLQEDGYTF. The variable domain in full, with the rest retrieved from reference TRBV18 and TRBJ1-2, is NAGVMQNPRHLVRRRGQEARLRCSPMKGHSHVYWYRQLPEEGLKFMVYLQKENIIDESGMPKERFSAEFPKEGPSILRIQQVVRGDSAAYFCASSPLQEDGYTFGSGTRLTVV.

The chain has TRBV7-9 and TRBJ1-2; 11 bases match TRBD1. Germline CDR1 SEHNR, CDR2 FQNEAQ (reference sequence). This CDR3 region has 15 residues. V gave up 5 bases and J gave up 2 bases; unmatched junction bases: 4. Written as DNA, the CDR3 is TGTGCCAGCAGCCCTGGGACAGGGGGGAACTATGGCTACACCTTC. Encoded protein: CASSPGTGGNYGYTF.

This clone was seen a single time. The chain joins TRBV27 to TRBJ1-3; 8 bases map to TRBD1. V shed 10 bases, J shed 2 bases, and the junction held 10 bases outside the gene matches. This CDR3 has 15 residues. The germline V gene has CDR1 MNHEY and CDR2 SMNVEV (reference sequence). DNA for the CDR3: TGTGCCACCAAACGACAGGGGATGGCTGGAAACACCATATATTTT. Its translation is CATKRQGMAGNTIYF.

As for this clone: This may be a read error, as it is one base from a much larger clone. This chain connects TRBV7-9 to TRBJ2-7; D not certain. V lost 4 bases, J lost 0 bases, and 4 bases lay in between. CDR1 and CDR2 (germline): SEHNR, FQNEAQ (reference sequence). This CDR3 contains 12 residues. The CDR3: CASSSISYEQYF. DNA of the CDR3: TGTGCCAGCAGCTCGATCTCCTACGAGCAGTACTTC.

The table lists this clone with a count of one. The chain uses TRBV5-1 and TRBJ1-6; D not resolved. Germline CDR1 and CDR2: SGHRS and YFSETQ. The CDR3 has 15 residues. Trimming stripped 5 bases from V and 18 bases from J, with 27 bases between. CDR3 coding DNA: TGCGCCAGCAGTCCCTACGCCTCAGGCTCAGGAGCCCCCCACTTT. Amino acids: CASSPYASGSGAPHF.

The chain is built from TRBV30 and TRBJ2-5; tentatively, D is TRBD1 (5 bases). Germline-derived CDR1 and CDR2 are GTSNPN and SVGIG (reference sequence). V gave up 0 bases and J gave up 5 bases, with 16 bases separating them. CDR3 length: 15 amino acids. For the CDR3, the DNA is TGTGCCTGGAGTGTACTGGGGCAGGTTAGGGAGACCCAGTACTTC. It codes for CAWSVLGQVRETQYF.

A note on this clone: The identical CDR3 is also encoded by other nucleotide sequences in the sample. The rearrangement joins TRBV5-1 to TRBJ2-3, with 8 bases fitting TRBD2. Germline assignment: CDR1 SGHRS and CDR2 YFSETQ. J gave up 0 bases and V 4 bases, and 4 bases lay outside the gene matches. The CDR3 is 15 amino acids. The CDR3 DNA reads TGCGCCAGCAGCCAACTAGCGGTCAGCACAGATACGCAGTATTTT. As protein: CASSQLAVSTDTQYF.

V usage is TRBV13 and J usage is TRBJ1-1, with D possibly being TRBD1 (6 bases). Trimming cost V 4 bases and J 1 base, with 10 bases left between them. Germline assignment: CDR1 PRHDT and CDR2 FYEKMQ (reference sequence). This CDR3 region has 14 residues. CDR3: CASSSLDRNTEAFF. The CDR3 DNA follows: TGTGCCAGCAGCTCCTTGGACAGGAACACTGAAGCTTTCTTT.

The J gene is TRBJ2-7, the V gene TRBV14, with D perhaps being TRBD1 or TRBD2 (7 bases each). Trimming shortened V by 4 bases and J by 2 bases, and 12 bases separated the two germline ends. The length of the CDR3 is 14 residues. CDR1 and CDR2 (germline): SGHDN, FVKESK. The CDR3 DNA sequence: TGTGCCAGCAGCCCGCAGGGGGGGGCCTACGAGCAGTACTTC. Translating gives CASSPQGGAYEQYF.

The sample holds a few counts of this clone. This rearrangement joins TRBV11-2 to TRBJ1-1; D remains unclear. CDR3 length: 13 amino acids. Germline V lookup: CDR1 SGHAT, CDR2 FQNNGV. The ends were cut back, 4 bases at V and 1 base at J, with 7 bases in the middle. The CDR3 bases are TGTGCCAGCAGCTATCAGGAGAACACTGAAGCTTTCTTT. Its translation: CASSYQENTEAFF.

On this clone itself: The same CDR3 is also encoded by other DNA sequences in this sample. V gene TRBV10-3 combines with J gene TRBJ2-5; the D gene is possibly TRBD1 (5 bases). The CDR3 consists of 12 residues. V lost 2 bases to trimming and J lost 5 bases, with 6 bases between them. CDR1 is ENHRY and CDR2 is SYGVKD in the germline V gene. The CDR3 here is CAISEPGETQYF. The CDR3 nucleotides are TGTGCCATCAGTGAGCCAGGGGAGACCCAGTACTTC.

This clone was detected a few times. The sample holds other DNA sequences that translate to the same CDR3. V is TRBV18 and J is TRBJ1-1; no definite D call. CDR1 is KGHSH, CDR2 LQKENI, per germline. The CDR3 covers 13 residues. V lost 3 bases, J lost 1 base, and 6 bases lay in between. The CDR3 nucleotides are TGTGCCAGCTCACCCGATCAGAACACTGAAGCTTTCTTT. Its protein is CASSPDQNTEAFF.

This chain links TRBV7-2 with TRBJ2-7, with D perhaps matching TRBD1 (5 bases). Trimming left V 5 bases short and J 0 bases short, with 14 bases between. The CDR3 extends over 15 amino acids. Germline V gene sequence: CDR1 SGHTA, CDR2 FQGNSA. The CDR3 loop is CASSQTPTGSYEQYF. Here the CDR3 DNA reads TGTGCCAGCAGCCAGACCCCCACAGGCTCCTACGAGCAGTACTTC.